A single sample is the source of the 28 T cell receptor beta chains below, sequenced in a study of regulatory T cells in long-lasting Graves disease. Arm-PCR with iRepertoire HTBI primers amplified the CDR3 regions for these TCR beta libraries. TCRdb itself ran the multiplex PCR reads through MiXCR, one entry per CDR3 protein. Here the sample spans roughly 440,000 distinct CDR3 sequences, less than 20% being singletons. Time point of the sample: newly diagnosed GD, antithyroid drugs for less than 3 months. Following extraction of RNA from PBMCs, that RNA was used to make the TCR library. These same data were also listed under a study on T cells in Graves' hyperthyroidism and ophthalmopathy.

Sequencing used peripheral blood mononuclear cells (PBMCs), obtained at new diagnosis, from a patient treated with antithyroid drugs. These receptors all come from a woman aged 18-30 years with Graves disease.

Ten or more counts support this clonotype. The chain joins TRBV28 to TRBJ1-4; 9 nucleotides align to TRBD1. Per germline, CDR1 MDHEN and CDR2 SYDVKM. CDR3 size: 14 residues. Trimming took 4 bases from V and 6 from J; bases not matched to a gene: 3. This chain's CDR3 is CASSSQGAHEKLFF. The CDR3 coding sequence is TGTGCCAGCAGTTCACAGGGGGCGCATGAAAAACTGTTTTTT.

In this sample, this clonotype turned up many times. V and J are TRBV11-2 and TRBJ2-7; the D gene is possibly TRBD1 (6 bases). From germline, CDR1 is SGHAT and CDR2 FQNNGV. There are 16 residues in the CDR3. Trimming stripped 0 bases from V and 5 bases from J, with 17 bases between. The CDR3 region is CASSLDLRDMRNEQYF. In DNA, the CDR3 is TGTGCCAGCAGCTTAGATCTTCGGGACATGCGTAACGAGCAGTACTTC.

This clonotype was seen at least ten times. The rearrangement uses TRBV3-1 and TRBJ2-7; D is ambiguous. Germline-derived CDR1 and CDR2 are LGHDT and YNNKEL (reference sequence). V was pared by 4 bases and J by 0 bases, with 7 bases between. The CDR3 extends over 13 amino acids. CDR3 nucleotide sequence: TGTGCCAGCAGCCGAATGAGCTCCTACGAGCAGTACTTC. This encodes CASSRMSSYEQYF.

This clonotype came up many times. The rearrangement links TRBV7-3 to TRBJ1-1, with 7 bases fitting TRBD1. The germline V gene has CDR1 SGHTA and CDR2 FQGTGA. The V and J ends lost 5 bases and 1 base, in that order; junction bases with no gene match: 10. The CDR3 has 16 amino acids. CDR3 coding DNA: TGTGCCAGCAGCAGCGGACAGGCCTTAACGAACACTGAAGCTTTCTTT. Translated, it gives CASSSGQALTNTEAFF. Combining the CDR3 with reference TRBV7-3 and TRBJ1-1 gives the whole variable domain GAGVSQTPSNKVTEKGKYVELRCDPISGHTALYWYRQSLGQGPEFLIYFQGTGAADDSGLPNDRFFAVRPEGSVSTLKIQRTERGDSAVYLCASSSGQALTNTEAFFGQGTRLTVV.

This clonotype was counted between two and nine times. The rearrangement uses TRBV27 and TRBJ1-5, with 7 bases identical to TRBD1. The germline CDR1 and CDR2 sequences are MNHEY and SMNVEV (reference sequence). After removal of 5 bases from V and 0 bases from J, the junction contained 19 bases not matched to a gene. This CDR3 spans 20 amino acids. CDR3 sequence: CASSPILRQGSVYSNQPQHF. In DNA form, the CDR3 reads TGTGCCAGCAGTCCAATCCTTAGACAGGGTTCGGTTTATAGCAATCAGCCCCAGCATTTT.

This clonotype was seen more than once but under ten times. The chain carries TRBV28 and TRBJ2-7; D not certain. The germline gives CDR1 MDHEN, CDR2 SYDVKM. The germline V and J ends were trimmed by 1 base and 12 bases, with 19 bases remaining between them. CDR3 length: 14 amino acids. This CDR3 is CASSLSYGSPSPYF. In DNA, the CDR3 is TGTGCCAGCAGTTTATCTTACGGCAGCCCCAGTCCGTACTTC.

The rearrangement joins TRBV13 to TRBJ2-1; D is unresolved. Germline CDR1 and CDR2: PRHDT and FYEKMQ (reference sequence). The V gene lost 3 bases and the J gene lost 10 bases, with 7 bases spanning the gap. This CDR3 has 11 amino acids. CDR3 nucleotides: TGTGCCAGCAGCTTTCTGGGAGAGCAGTTCTTC. Translating it yields CASSFLGEQFF.

This clonotype was detected many times. This chain links TRBV20-1 with TRBJ2-1; D unresolved. This CDR3 region has 11 residues. The germline V gene has CDR1 DFQATT and CDR2 SNEGSKA (reference sequence). Trimming took 3 bases from V and 7 from J, leaving 7 bases between them. The CDR3 protein is CSASNQNEQFF. The CDR3 coding sequence is TGCAGTGCTAGCAACCAGAATGAGCAGTTCTTC.

This clonotype was detected ten times or more. V usage is TRBV28 and J usage is TRBJ2-5; TRBD2 might be the D (6 bases). With 6 bases removed from V and 2 bases from J, the gap between germline ends came to 16 bases. The CDR3 is made up of 15 amino acids. The germline CDR1 and CDR2 sequences are MDHEN and SYDVKM. CDR3 in DNA: TGTGCCAGCAGCCTAGTTTCGAGCGGGCAAGAGACCCAGTACTTC. It specifies CASSLVSSGQETQYF.

In this sample, this clonotype turned up many times. The rearrangement joins TRBV2 to TRBJ1-3; 7 bases fit TRBD1. The length of the CDR3 is 18 residues. J was trimmed by 4 bases and V by 0 bases; bases with no gene match: 12. CDR1 SNHLY and CDR2 FYNNEI come from the germline V gene. The CDR3 region is CASSEAFTPTGWGNTIYF. CDR3 DNA sequence: TGTGCCAGCAGTGAAGCCTTCACGCCGACAGGGTGGGGAAACACCATATATTTT.

In regard to this clonotype: Since a much larger clone is just one base distant, this may be a read error. The V gene is TRBV6-2 or TRBV6-3, the J gene TRBJ2-1; D call uncertain. Germline V lookup: CDR1 MNHEY, CDR2 SVGEGT. The CDR3 has 12 residues. CDR3 residues: CASTRSNNGQFF. The CDR3, as DNA: TGTGCCAGCACTAGATCCAACAATGGGCAGTTCTTC.

This clonotype was detected ten times or more. The CDR3: CASSPLTGADTTYEQYF. For the CDR3, the DNA is TGTGCCAGCAGCCCTCTGACAGGGGCCGACACAACCTACGAGCAGTACTTC. The chain is built from TRBV6-1 and TRBJ2-7; 8 bases match TRBD1. The germline V gene encodes CDR1 MNHNS and CDR2 SASEGT. CDR3 size: 17 residues. V was clipped by 6 bases and J by 2 bases; unmatched bases: 15.

Notes on this clonotype: An end of the junction does not agree with germline; a read error may underlie this. V usage is TRBV4-1 and J usage is TRBJ2-1; either TRBD1 or TRBD2 may supply D (5 bases each). CDR3 size: 17 residues. The V gene's germline CDR1 is MGHRA and CDR2 YSYEKL. CDR3 sequence: CASSQSVGTRTYNEQSF. In DNA form, the CDR3 reads TGCGCCAGCAGCCAATCGGTTGGGACCCGTACCTACAATGAGCAGTCCTTC.

The chain combines TRBV27 with TRBJ2-3; 15 bases are a match to TRBD2. Per germline, CDR1 MNHEY and CDR2 SMNVEV (reference sequence). This CDR3 comprises 18 residues. Trimming at V came to 3 bases and at J to 2 bases, leaving 6 bases not matched to a gene. DNA of the CDR3: TGTGCCAGCAGTTTCCAACGGACTAGCGGGGGGGTCACAGATACGCAGTATTTT. Translating gives CASSFQRTSGGVTDTQYF.

With regard to this clonotype: One end of the junction fails to match germline, which may point to a read error. CDR3 bases: TGTGCCACCAGTAGGTCCCTTAGCAATCAGCCCCGGCATTTT. It codes for CATSRSLSNQPRHF. The chain links TRBV24-1 to TRBJ1-5; D is undetermined. The CDR3 is 14 amino acids. Germline V CDR1 and CDR2: KGHDR, SFDVKD.

This clonotype was seen ten or more times. The chain employs TRBV29-1 and TRBJ2-3, with 9 positions matching TRBD2. The CDR3 has 14 amino acids. J was trimmed by 4 bases and V by 4 bases; bases with no gene match: 6. Germline values: CDR1 SQVTM, CDR2 ANQGSEA. DNA of the CDR3: TGCAGCGTTGTGGGCGGGAGGGCCGCAGATACGCAGTATTTT. Protein sequence: CSVVGGRAADTQYF.

The V call is TRBV6-1, the J call TRBJ2-1; TRBD2 agrees at 11 bases. V shed 6 bases and J 10 bases; nucleotides not matched to a gene: 20. The CDR3 is 18 amino acids. Looked up from germline, CDR1 is MNHNS and CDR2 is SASEGT. CDR3 region: CASSPGTSGILKQGEQFF. DNA of the CDR3: TGTGCCAGCAGCCCCGGGACTAGCGGAATCCTTAAACAGGGGGAGCAGTTCTTC.

This clonotype was picked up a small number of times. The chain recombines TRBV19 with TRBJ2-1; TRBD2 aligns across 10 bases. The V segment lost 7 bases and the J segment 9 bases; nucleotides outside the gene matches: 15. The CDR3 length is 16 residues. CDR1 and CDR2 from the germline V gene are LNHDA and SQIVND (reference sequence). The CDR3 sequence: CASTLAGSLVSREQFF. The CDR3 DNA sequence: TGTGCCAGTACACTAGCGGGAAGTCTGGTGTCCCGTGAGCAGTTCTTC.

Comments on this clonotype: This could be a read error, since a much larger clone is one nucleotide away. The V call is TRBV20-1, the J call TRBJ2-7, with D unclear. Germline V gene data show CDR1 as DFQATT and CDR2 as SNEGSKA (reference sequence). The length of the CDR3 is 13 residues. Here the CDR3 DNA reads TGCAGTGCTAGAGCCCTAACCTCATCCGAGCAGTGCTTC. It encodes CSARALTSSEQCF.

Ten or more counts support this clonotype. The chain is built from TRBV28 and TRBJ2-5, with D possibly matching TRBD1 (6 bases). There are 14 residues in the CDR3. V lost 7 bases and J lost 2, with 14 bases in between. Germline V gene data show CDR1 as MDHEN and CDR2 as SYDVKM. This CDR3 is CASTSPGHQETQYF. The CDR3 DNA sequence: TGTGCCAGCACCTCACCGGGACATCAAGAGACCCAGTACTTC. The complete variable domain, with remaining parts taken from reference TRBV28 and TRBJ2-5, reads DVKVTQSSRYLVKRTGEKVFLECVQDMDHENMFWYRQDPGLGLRLIYFSYDVKMKEKGDIPEGYSVSREKKERFSLILESASTNQTSMYLCASTSPGHQETQYFGPGTRLLVL.

This clonotype was counted ten times or more. The CDR3, as DNA: TGTGCCAGCAGCTTAGGAGGAGAGCAGTTCTTC. Its translation: CASSLGGEQFF. V and J are TRBV28 and TRBJ2-1, with D perhaps matching TRBD2 (5 bases). The CDR3 is made up of 11 amino acids. The V and J ends lost 6 bases and 10 bases respectively, with 10 bases between them. From germline, CDR1 is MDHEN and CDR2 SYDVKM.

This clonotype occurred many times. The junction shows a germline mismatch at one end, possibly a read error. This chain links TRBV5-1 with TRBJ2-1, with unresolved D. This CDR3 is built from 12 residues. Per the germline V gene, CDR1 is SGHRS and CDR2 is YFSETQ. The chain's CDR3 is CASSLVNNEQFF. For the CDR3, the DNA is TGTGCCAGCAGCTTGGTAAACAATGAGCAGTTCTTC.

This clonotype was counted at least ten times. The chain couples TRBV11-2 to TRBJ2-5; 9 bases match TRBD2. The CDR3 totals 14 residues. Germline CDR1 reads SGHAT; CDR2 reads FQNNGV. V trimming: 7 bases; J trimming: 7 bases; junction bases outside the gene matches: 10. The CDR3 bases are TGTGCCAGCACCATCGTTAGCGGGAGCGTGACCCAGTACTTC. Its protein product is CASTIVSGSVTQYF.

In its sample, this clonotype was seen a few times. This chain uses TRBV18 with TRBJ1-2, with 12 bases that match TRBD1. The CDR3 extends over 17 amino acids. The germline CDR1 and CDR2 sequences are KGHSH and LQKENI. V lost 3 bases to trimming and J lost 0 bases; unmatched junction nucleotides: 5. The CDR3 sequence: CASSPGQGAITNYGYTF. CDR3 bases: TGTGCCAGCTCACCGGGACAGGGGGCTATAACTAACTATGGCTACACCTTC.

This clonotype has only a few counts. The CDR3 carries no conserved terminal phenylalanine or tryptophan, so it likely arises from a read error. Because the CDR3's place on the DNA is in doubt, the DNA is left out and the CDR3 is given as listed by TCRdb. The rearrangement joins TRBV5-1 to TRBJ2-1. Termini included, the CDR3 measures 8 amino acids. The germline gives CDR1 SGHRS, CDR2 YFSETQ. CDR3 sequence reads: CASSSEKA.

The chain couples TRBV5-1 to TRBJ2-1; 12 bases line up with TRBD2. Germline V gives CDR1 SGHRS, CDR2 YFSETQ. The J segment lost 0 bases and the V segment lost 4 bases, leaving 14 bases of the junction unmatched. The CDR3 runs 20 residues. CDR3 sequence: CASSGVETSGRQSSYNEQFF. Here the CDR3 DNA reads TGCGCCAGCAGCGGTGTCGAGACTAGCGGGAGACAGAGCTCCTACAATGAGCAGTTCTTC.

This clonotype was recorded at least ten times. The V call is TRBV7-6, the J call TRBJ2-2; 11 bases are shared with TRBD1. Germline loops: CDR1 SGHVS, CDR2 FNYEAQ. Trimming took 3 bases from V and 5 from J; bases not matched to a gene: 5. This CDR3 spans 16 amino acids. The CDR3 sequence is CASSFGQGARTGELFF. The CDR3 DNA reads as TGTGCCAGCAGCTTCGGACAGGGGGCGCGTACCGGGGAGCTGTTTTTT.

This clonotype was recorded a few times. The chain joins TRBV13 to TRBJ2-1, with 7 bases identical to TRBD2. V lost 5 bases and J lost 4; bases outside the gene matches: 8. Germline V gene lookup returns CDR1 PRHDT and CDR2 FYEKMQ (reference sequence). The CDR3 contains 15 residues. The CDR3 here is CASSPREAGYNEQFF. CDR3 DNA sequence: TGTGCCAGCAGCCCTCGGGAGGCGGGGTACAATGAGCAGTTCTTC.